This TCR beta chain was observed in a study of Tregs in tolerant kidney transplant recipients (dated by TCRdb to about 2019). With respect to the entire study: Before combined kidney and bone marrow transplantation, this study identified donor-specific regulatory T cells using TCRbeta sequencing and then followed those same cells after transplant. TCRbeta repertoire sequencing was used in 3 healthy controls to compare several methods for expanding Tregs specific for an allogeneic donor.

Study-wide findings and limitations: The most biologically relevant and donor-specific TCRbeta repertoire appeared to be identified by expanding Tregs with activated donor B cells. Biological reproducibility was not directly assessed, although technical replication error appeared to be minimal. The study was limited by small patient numbers, and the findings need validation in larger populations and under other immunosuppression protocols.

Concerning this clone: Its binding antigen is unknown. No per-base quality is available; no much larger clone lies one base away.

The V and J ends are trimmed by 7 bases and 9 bases, leaving 16 bases between them. The germline V gene gives CDR1 as MNHNS and CDR2 as SASEGT. Including cysteine and phenylalanine, the CDR3 has 13 amino acids. Only the CDR3 region is kept as DNA, spanning 39 bases read in frame from base 1. Thawed PBMCs were FACS-sorted into unstimulated Tregs (CD4+CD25+CD127-), CD4+ non-Tregs (CD4+CD25-), CD4 cells and CD8 cells. Healthy control blood was obtained either as purchased buffy coats or from healthy volunteers. Healthy control blood was processed to PBMCs by Ficoll density gradient and cryopreserved, and patient PBMCs were collected before and after transplant. For TCRbeta CDR3 sequencing, genomic DNA was extracted from sorted cells using the QIAGEN DNeasy Blood and Tissue Kit. High-throughput TCRbeta CDR3 sequencing was carried out commercially through immunoSEQ, with PCR amplification with bias correction and internal controls included. The study's own analysis went as follows. A unique productive TCRbeta sequence was defined by the CDR3 nucleotide sequence when primers matched, and otherwise by the CDR3 amino acid sequence together with the Vbeta and Jbeta genes. As a correction for sorting error, sequences shared between sorted populations at a frequency ratio of 2:1 or less were discarded, and the remaining shared sequences were assigned to the higher population. A sequence counted as donor-reactive if, in CFSE-low cells, the sequence had a frequency of at least 0.01% and was expanded at least 5-fold compared with unstimulated cells. Jensen-Shannon divergence calculated on the top 100 TCRbeta sequences ranked by frequency was used to measure repertoire divergence. When a sample had multiple sequencing runs, each run was corrected for sorting error separately and the runs were then pooled. Here the immuneACCESS table is served through TCRdb, limited to in-frame sequences with V and J called. Missing clones are a known gap in these copies; in checked studies unresolved V genes cover under half, and the rest lacks a known reason. V, J and clone size are taken as reported in that table, and D and trimming were inferred from the DNA itself. For this sample there are under 300,000 clones; roughly 80% appear just once. About 0.58% of the sample goes to the ten largest clones.

Material for sequencing was CD4+ T cells from blood. This TCR was recovered from a human donor in good health. The rearranged segments are TRBV6-1 and TRBJ2-1, with an unclear D gene assignment. This receptor has the CDR3 CASTDRLSSEQFF. The nucleotide sequence reads TGTGCCAGCACCGACCGCCTTAGCAGTGAGCAGTTCTTC.